This T cell receptor beta chain was profiled in a study of chemoradiotherapy in HPV16-positive cancers. TCRdb's copy holds only in-frame clones and misses some; the assay was immunoSEQ multiplex PCR. The data hold about 23,000 clones, with 70% to 90% observed a single time. The CDR3 length is 16 residues. The germline V gene has CDR1 SGHKS and CDR2 YYEKEE (reference sequence). This clonotype originated in a human donor with HPV-associated anogenital cancer. The chain links TRBV5-5 to TRBJ2-7, with D perhaps assigned TRBD1 or TRBD2 (6 bases each). This specimen consisted of blood, obtained from a patient who underwent chemoradiotherapy. The CDR3: CASSSLVGGPISYFSV. CDR3 nucleotides: TGTGCCAGCAGCTCGCTGGTGGGGGGCCCCATTTCTTATTTTTCAGTC.